One sample yielded the 11 T cell receptor beta chains listed below, sequenced in a study of control samples from healthy donors and cancer patients. Sequenced by immunoSEQ multiplex PCR; TCRdb stores in-frame clones only, minus some. Of tens of thousands of clones in the sample, about nine tenths were seen once. Sequenced: blood. These TCRs come from a man aged 30 to 39 in good health.

This rearrangement joins TRBV25-1 to TRBJ1-2, with D tentatively TRBD1 (5 bases). Trimming left V 7 bases short and J 1 base short, with 19 bases between. The CDR3 contains 16 residues. Per germline, CDR1 MGHDK and CDR2 SYGVNS. The CDR3, as DNA: TGTGCCAGCACCCCTCCTGCTGGGGCGGGTAACTATGGCTACACCTTC. It encodes CASTPPAGAGNYGYTF.

This clone came up once. This chain connects TRBV6-5 to TRBJ2-7; TRBD2 might be the D (7 bases). Per germline, CDR1 MNHEY and CDR2 SVGAGI. The length of the CDR3 is 13 residues. V was cut by 2 bases and J by 9 bases, with 14 bases left in between. The CDR3 sequence is CASSYTTGRGQYF. CDR3 coding DNA: TGTGCCAGCAGTTACACCACAGGGAGGGGGCAGTACTTC.

The count of this clone is one. The chain combines TRBV5-1 with TRBJ2-1, with 9 bases matching TRBD2. V lost 0 bases to trimming and J lost 11 bases; unmatched junction nucleotides: 6. The germline gives CDR1 SGHRS, CDR2 YFSETQ. The CDR3 extends over 14 amino acids. This chain's CDR3 is CASSLGLAEAKQFF. The DNA of the CDR3 is TGCGCCAGCAGCTTGGGACTAGCGGAGGCCAAGCAGTTCTTC.

V and J are TRBV14 and TRBJ2-1; 8 nucleotides agree with TRBD2. V gave up 4 bases and J gave up 5 bases; unmatched junction bases: 10. Germline V gene lookup returns CDR1 SGHDN and CDR2 FVKESK. The CDR3 is 16 residues long. The CDR3 nucleotides read TGTGCCAGCAGCCCTCGCGGGAGGAGTGTTGACAATGAGCAGTTCTTC. Encoded protein: CASSPRGRSVDNEQFF.

This clone was seen a handful of times. J is TRBJ2-3 and V is TRBV30, with D hard to call. V lost 2 bases to trimming and J lost 5 bases, with 8 bases between them. Germline-derived CDR1 and CDR2 are GTSNPN and SVGIG (reference sequence). This CDR3 is 12 amino acids long. This CDR3 is CAWSLLVDTQYF. The CDR3 DNA reads TGTGCCTGGAGTCTTTTGGTAGATACGCAGTATTTT.

The chain employs TRBV28 and TRBJ1-5; D is uncertain. This CDR3 region has 11 residues. Trimming stripped 3 bases from V and 15 bases from J, with 12 bases between. CDR1 and CDR2 from the germline V gene are MDHEN and SYDVKM. As DNA, the CDR3 is TGTGCCAGCAGTTTGAGGGAAATATGGCATTTT. Its translation: CASSLREIWHF. Supplemented by reference TRBV28 and TRBJ1-5, the full variable domain reads DVKVTQSSRYLVKRTGEKVFLECVQDMDHENMFWYRQDPGLGLRLIYFSYDVKMKEKGDIPEGYSVSREKKERFSLILESASTNQTSMYLCASSLREIWHFGDGTRLSIL.

The chain joins TRBV30 to TRBJ2-6; possibly TRBD1 or TRBD2 for D (5 bases each). The CDR3 is made up of 15 amino acids. V lost 3 bases, J lost 0 bases, and 9 bases lay in between. Germline V CDR1 and CDR2: GTSNPN, SVGIG (reference sequence). The CDR3 reads CAWSRGGSGANVLTF. The CDR3 DNA follows: TGTGCCTGGAGCCGGGGCGGCTCTGGGGCCAACGTCCTGACTTTC.

In DNA form, the CDR3 reads TGTGCCAGCAGTGAGGACAGGTTGAATCAGCCCCAGCATTTT. The encoded protein is CASSEDRLNQPQHF. The rearrangement links TRBV6-1 to TRBJ1-5, with 7 bases identical to TRBD1. Germline V gene lookup returns CDR1 MNHNS and CDR2 SASEGT. The CDR3 sequence is 14 residues long. The junction had 3 bases not matched to a gene; V was cut back by 3 bases and J by 4 bases.

The chain has TRBV4-1 and TRBJ1-5, with 10 bases aligning to TRBD1. The CDR3 length is 15 residues. Germline CDR1 and CDR2: MGHRA and YSYEKL. V trimming: 2 bases; J trimming: 4 bases; junction bases outside the gene matches: 2. In nucleotides, the CDR3 is TGCGCCAGCAGCCAACCGGACAGGGGGAATCAGCCCCAGCATTTT. As protein: CASSQPDRGNQPQHF.

This rearrangement joins TRBV5-1 to TRBJ2-7; the D is unclear. CDR3 size: 16 residues. CDR1 and CDR2 (germline): SGHRS, YFSETQ. V gave up 4 bases and J gave up 5 bases, with 22 bases separating them. The CDR3 DNA sequence: TGCGCCAGCAGCACCCCGGGTGTGGGAACCACCAACGAGCAGTACTTC. Its translation is CASSTPGVGTTNEQYF.

This clone was observed a few times. The J gene is TRBJ2-3, the V gene TRBV9; the D gene is possibly TRBD2 (6 bases). Deletions cut 0 bases from V and 2 bases from J, with 10 bases between. The CDR3 runs to 15 residues. Per the germline V gene, CDR1 is SGDLS and CDR2 is YYNGEE. The CDR3 region is CASSVERVNTDTQYF. The CDR3 DNA reads TGTGCCAGCAGCGTAGAGCGGGTTAACACAGATACGCAGTATTTT.